This TCR beta chain is drawn from a study of cytomegalovirus exposure and HLA in healthy donors. Overall study findings and caveats: Follow-up analysis later connected one missense variant in DCLRE1C with trimming of TCR beta V- and J-genes. In vitro, a few CMV-associated chains proved specific for CMV antigens. TCR sequences were mostly rare, though some public TCRs occurred in many donors.

The PCR used 60 Vbeta and 13 Jbeta primers. The repertoire was sequenced with immunoSEQ multiplex PCR; TCRdb's copy has only in-frame clones and lacks some. Of 100,000 or so clones listed, approximately 80% were seen once; the top ten hold 5.3%. CDR3 length: 14 amino acids. Germline assignment: CDR1 SQVTM and CDR2 ANQGSEA. Trimming shortened V by 5 bases and J by 0 bases, and 11 bases separated the two germline ends. As concerns this clone: Its antigen is not identified.

Donors sampled were nominally healthy, though unrecorded immune exposures were likely. This TCR was recovered from a man aged 30-40 years in good health and CMV-seropositive. The source material was PBMCs. This sequence joins TRBV29-1 and TRBJ1-5; TRBD1 might be the D (5 bases). The CDR3 is CSVLWGNSNQPQHF. The CDR3 bases are TGCAGCGTTCTTTGGGGCAATAGCAATCAGCCCCAGCATTTT.